One and the same sample provided the 9 T cell receptor beta chains below, sequenced in a study of vaccination and CD4 T cells after COVID-19. Treatment specified: approximately nine-day PBMC culture with coronavirus spike peptide pools or control peptides (ViraFEST assay). Sequencing of cultured CD4+ T cell DNA used the Oncomine TCR Beta short-read assay. TCRdb analysed the PCR reads with MiXCR anew, one entry per CDR3 protein. This table has more than 15,000 distinct CDR3 sequences, approximately 45% appearing once. Their antigens are not known. The specimen was CD4+ T cells from blood, cultured in vitro, collected before SARS-CoV-2 vaccination. These receptors were obtained from a human donor who had recovered from COVID-19.

This chain links TRBV7-8 with TRBJ2-7, with 7 bases identical to TRBD1. This CDR3 is built from 15 residues. Germline V gene lookup returns CDR1 SGHVS and CDR2 FQNEAQ. V lost 3 bases, J lost 3 bases, and 8 bases stayed unmatched. CDR3 sequence (DNA): TGTGCCAGCAGCTTTACGAGGACAGGAGTCTACGAGCAGTACTTC. It specifies CASSFTRTGVYEQYF. Full variable domain (missing parts from reference TRBV7-8 and TRBJ2-7): GAGVSQSPRYKVAKRGQDVALRCDPISGHVSLFWYQQALGQGPEFLTYFQNEAQLDKSGLPSDRFFAERPEGSVSTLKIQRTQQEDSAVYLCASSFTRTGVYEQYFGPGTRLTVT.

The J gene is TRBJ2-5, the V gene TRBV20-1, with D perhaps TRBD2 (6 bases). The ends were cut back, 0 bases at V and 5 bases at J, with 10 bases in the middle. This CDR3 comprises 13 residues. Germline assignment: CDR1 DFQATT and CDR2 SNEGSKA (reference sequence). This CDR3 reads CSARDPGTETQYF. The DNA of the CDR3 is TGCAGTGCTAGAGACCCAGGGACTGAGACCCAGTACTTC.

The V call is TRBV28, the J call TRBJ1-2; no clear D gene. Germline CDR1 reads MDHEN; CDR2 reads SYDVKM. The CDR3 loop spans 15 amino acids. Trimming shortened V by 2 bases and J by 8 bases, and 18 bases separated the two germline ends. This CDR3 reads CASSLEWGVYGGYTF. The CDR3 DNA reads as TGTGCCAGCAGTTTAGAGTGGGGTGTATATGGAGGCTACACCTTC.

The genes are TRBV7-2 and TRBJ1-2; D is uncertain. The length of the CDR3 is 15 residues. The germline CDR1 and CDR2 sequences are SGHTA and FQGNSA. Trimming stripped 4 bases from V and 6 bases from J, with 18 bases between. The CDR3 DNA is TGTGCCAGCAGCTCCCCGCGGACGGGGAGACATGGCTACACCTTC. Translating it yields CASSSPRTGRHGYTF.

V usage is TRBV10-3 and J usage is TRBJ2-2, with 14 bases that match TRBD2. CDR1 and CDR2 from the germline V gene are ENHRY and SYGVKD. J gave up 7 bases and V 8 bases, and 12 bases lay outside the gene matches. The length of the CDR3 is 17 residues. The CDR3 here is CAISGTSGSPGIGELFF. CDR3 coding DNA: TGTGCCATCTCCGGGACTAGCGGGAGCCCCGGAATCGGGGAGCTGTTTTTT.

The chain recombines TRBV11-3 with TRBJ2-2; no clear D gene. Trimming took 1 base from V and 3 from J, leaving 6 bases between them. Germline CDR1 reads SGHNT; CDR2 reads YENEEA. The CDR3 is made up of 14 amino acids. CDR3: CASSLGVDTGELFF. The CDR3, as DNA: TGTGCCAGCAGCTTAGGTGTAGACACCGGGGAGCTGTTTTTT.

V gene TRBV6-2 or TRBV6-3 combines with J gene TRBJ1-2; the D is unclear. From germline, CDR1 is MNHEY and CDR2 SVGEGT. The V gene lost 2 bases and the J gene lost 8 bases, with 12 bases spanning the gap. The CDR3 runs 13 residues. This CDR3 is CASSYGQQRGYTF. CDR3 bases: TGTGCCAGCAGTTACGGTCAGCAGCGCGGCTACACCTTC.

This clonotype came up a few times. This rearrangement joins TRBV2 to TRBJ2-7, with D hard to call. This CDR3 comprises 15 residues. Looked up from germline, CDR1 is SNHLY and CDR2 is FYNNEI. V dropped 5 bases and J dropped 2 bases, with 16 bases sitting between them. The CDR3 nucleotides read TGTGCCAGCAGTCCCGGGTCGGTTGGAACCTACGAGCAGTACTTC. Its translation is CASSPGSVGTYEQYF. Full variable domain (rest looked up from reference TRBV2 and TRBJ2-7): EPEVTQTPSHQVTQMGQEVILRCVPISNHLYFYWYRQILGQKVEFLVSFYNNEISEKSEIFDDQFSVERPDGSNFTLKIRSTKLEDSAMYFCASSPGSVGTYEQYFGPGTRLTVT.

Here the CDR3 reads CASSTGATTNEKLFF. The CDR3 nucleotides are TGTGCCAGCAGCACCGGGGCCACAACTAATGAAAAACTGTTTTTT. The chain has TRBV4-2 and TRBJ1-4, with D possibly matching TRBD1 (5 bases). V was cut by 5 bases and J by 0 bases, with 10 bases left in between. The CDR3 has 15 residues. Germline V gene data show CDR1 as LGHNA and CDR2 as YNFKEQ.